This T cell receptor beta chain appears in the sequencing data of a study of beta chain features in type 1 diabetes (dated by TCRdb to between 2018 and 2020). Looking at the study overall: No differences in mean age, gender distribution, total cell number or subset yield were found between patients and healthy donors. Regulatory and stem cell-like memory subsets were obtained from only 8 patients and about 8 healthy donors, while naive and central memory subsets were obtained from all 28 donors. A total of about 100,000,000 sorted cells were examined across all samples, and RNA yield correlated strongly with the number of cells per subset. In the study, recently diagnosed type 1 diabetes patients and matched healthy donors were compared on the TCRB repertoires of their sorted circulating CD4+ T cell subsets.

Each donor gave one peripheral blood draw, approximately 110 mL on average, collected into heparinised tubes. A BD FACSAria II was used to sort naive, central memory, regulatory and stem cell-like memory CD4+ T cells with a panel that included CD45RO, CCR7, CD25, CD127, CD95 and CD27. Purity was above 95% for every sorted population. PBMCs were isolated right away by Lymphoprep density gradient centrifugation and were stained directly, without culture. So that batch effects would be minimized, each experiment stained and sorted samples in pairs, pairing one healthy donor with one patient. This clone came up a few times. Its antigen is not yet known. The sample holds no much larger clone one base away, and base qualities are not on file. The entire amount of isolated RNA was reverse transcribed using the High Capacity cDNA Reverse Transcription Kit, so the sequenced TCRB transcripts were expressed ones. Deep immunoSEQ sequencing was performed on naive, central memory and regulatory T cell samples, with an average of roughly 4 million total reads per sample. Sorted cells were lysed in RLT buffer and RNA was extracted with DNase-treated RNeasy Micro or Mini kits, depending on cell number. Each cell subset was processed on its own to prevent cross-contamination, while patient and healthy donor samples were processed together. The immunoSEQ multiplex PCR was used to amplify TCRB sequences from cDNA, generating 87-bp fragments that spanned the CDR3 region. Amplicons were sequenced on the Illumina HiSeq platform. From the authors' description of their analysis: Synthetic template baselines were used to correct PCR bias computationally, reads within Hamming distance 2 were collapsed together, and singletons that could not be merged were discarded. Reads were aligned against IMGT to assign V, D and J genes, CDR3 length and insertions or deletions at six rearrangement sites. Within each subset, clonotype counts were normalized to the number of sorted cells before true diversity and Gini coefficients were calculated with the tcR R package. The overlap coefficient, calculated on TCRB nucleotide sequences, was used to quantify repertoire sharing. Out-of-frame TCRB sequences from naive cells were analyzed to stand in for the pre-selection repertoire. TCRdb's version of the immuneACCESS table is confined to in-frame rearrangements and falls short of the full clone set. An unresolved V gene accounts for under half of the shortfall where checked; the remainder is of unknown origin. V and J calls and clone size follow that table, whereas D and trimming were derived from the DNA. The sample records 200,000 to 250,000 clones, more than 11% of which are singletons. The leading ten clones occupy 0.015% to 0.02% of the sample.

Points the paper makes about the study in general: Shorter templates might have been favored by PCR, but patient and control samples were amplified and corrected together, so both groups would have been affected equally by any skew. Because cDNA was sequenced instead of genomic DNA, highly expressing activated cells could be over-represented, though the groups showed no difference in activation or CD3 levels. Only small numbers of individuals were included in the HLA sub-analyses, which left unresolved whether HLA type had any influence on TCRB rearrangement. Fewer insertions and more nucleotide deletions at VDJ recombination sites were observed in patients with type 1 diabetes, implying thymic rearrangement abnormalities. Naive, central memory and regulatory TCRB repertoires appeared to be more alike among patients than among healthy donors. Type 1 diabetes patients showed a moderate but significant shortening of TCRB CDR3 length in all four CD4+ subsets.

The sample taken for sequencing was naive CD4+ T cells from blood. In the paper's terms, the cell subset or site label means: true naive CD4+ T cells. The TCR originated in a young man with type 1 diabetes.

CDR3 protein: CSAHGPDGYTF. The DNA reads TGCAGCGCCCATGGCCCAGATGGCTACACCTTC. The chain couples TRBV29-1 to TRBJ1-2, with the D segment identity uncertain. Spanning cysteine to phenylalanine, the CDR3 consists of 11 amino acids. Solely the CDR3 DNA is kept, with 33 bases framed from the first base. The germline V gene supplies CDR1 SQVTM and CDR2 ANQGSEA. Trimming takes 7 bases from V and 6 bases from J, and the germline ends sit 12 bases apart.